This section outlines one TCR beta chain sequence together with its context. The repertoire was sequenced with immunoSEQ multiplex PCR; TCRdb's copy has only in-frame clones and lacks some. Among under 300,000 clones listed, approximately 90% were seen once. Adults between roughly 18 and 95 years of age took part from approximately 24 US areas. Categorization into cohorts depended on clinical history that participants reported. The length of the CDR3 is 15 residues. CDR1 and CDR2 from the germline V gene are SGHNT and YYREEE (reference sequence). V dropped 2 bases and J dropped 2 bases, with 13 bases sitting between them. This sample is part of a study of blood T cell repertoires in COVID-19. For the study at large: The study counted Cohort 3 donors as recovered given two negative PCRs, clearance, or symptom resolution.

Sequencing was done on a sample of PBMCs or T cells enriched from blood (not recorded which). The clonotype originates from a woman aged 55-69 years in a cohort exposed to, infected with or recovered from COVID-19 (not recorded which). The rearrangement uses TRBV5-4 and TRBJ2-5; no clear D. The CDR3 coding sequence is TGTGCCAGCAGCTTTGGTGGCGGCGGTCAAGAGACCCAGTACTTC. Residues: CASSFGGGGQETQYF.